This entry is about one TCR beta chain. Its antigen is not yet known. The run used an Illumina HiSeq 2000. The TCR beta cDNA libraries were made using 5'RACE template switching, a step that added both a universal primer site and unique molecular identifiers. cDNA synthesis was primed from the TCR beta constant segment, followed by two successive PCR amplification steps. From the authors' description of their analysis: MIGEC handled demultiplexing of the reads and grouping by UMI, while MiTCR was used to assemble and quantify clonotypes. To remove erroneous sequences, TCR cDNA sequences were retained only when supported by two or more reads. The tcR package was used for downstream repertoire analysis, with clonotypes matched between fractions based on CDR3 nucleotide sequence plus V segment. VDJmatch was used to annotate antigen specificity against VDJdb, with one amino acid substitution allowed in CDR3. TCRdb reprocessed the reads and assigns one entry to each CDR3 protein sequence, leaving out DNA. Clone size and V and J calls follow TCRdb, not the original study. This sample's table lists approximately 170,000 distinct CDR3 sequences. The ten biggest clones cover about 19% of the sample.

HCMV-specific IgG was detected in serum with a commercial ELISA kit to determine HCMV serostatus. Ficoll density gradient centrifugation was used to isolate peripheral blood mononuclear cells from blood. The CDR3 sequence holds 15 residues, the cysteine and phenylalanine included. The entry carries no DNA sequence. CDR1 is given as SGHVS and CDR2 as FNYEAQ, both from the germline V gene. This sample is part of a study of T cells expressing NK-cell markers (dated by TCRdb to the early 2020s). With respect to the entire study: In sorted CD3+CD56+NKG2C+, CD3+CD56+NKG2C- and CD3+CD56-NKG2C+ T-cell subsets from several donors, TCR beta-chain repertoires were profiled. Of the eight sequenced donors, seven were found to be HCMV-seropositive and one was found to be HCMV-seronegative. Randomly selected healthy volunteers, three men and five women, were used as the eight sequenced donors. Libraries were sequenced as 2 x 150 bp reads on Illumina HiSeq 2000/2500, MiSeq or NextSeq.

Results and caveats for the whole study, not just this receptor: For roughly six donors, the dominant CD3+CD56+NKG2C+ clonotypes were among the top 10 CD8+ clonotypes and accounted for about 1.0-7.5% of CD8+ T cells. Those dominant clonotypes were again the most abundant among CD3+CD56-NKG2C+ cells in a handful of donors, at roughly 25-60.1%. Whether the expanded NKG2C-expressing T cell clones were specific for HCMV antigens remained unclear.

The rearrangement combines TRBV7-6 with TRBJ2-7; lacking DNA, the TRBD2 call made by TCRdb goes unchecked. The clonotype comes from a man between 18 and 69 years old in good health. Material for sequencing was blood T cells: a sorted CD56 or NKG2C T cell subset, CD4+ or CD8+ T cells, or bulk PBMC T cells (not recorded which). For the CDR3, the sequence is CASSLDAGIFNEQYF.